Listed below are T cell receptor beta chains from one sample, sequenced in a study of post-analysis software for immune sequencing data. TCRdb reprocessed the PCR reads via MiXCR and lists one record per CDR3 protein. The repertoire holds roughly 870,000 distinct CDR3 sequences, with about 50% as singletons. Source material: blood. The source is a girl aged 10 to 17 with multiple sclerosis. Both conserved end residues are trimmed from each CDR3. Clone size is stated in some rows and not others, as once, few, many or a class when expanded.

J gene: TRBJ2-7
V gene: TRBV6-5
clone size: NA
CDR3 protein: ASTHQKGRYEQY

J gene: TRBJ2-7
V gene: TRBV10-3
clone size: NA
CDR3 protein: AISRMQGTEEQY

J gene: TRBJ1-1
V gene: TRBV12-3/TRBV12-4
clone size: NA
CDR3 protein: ASSSRDVRPNTEAF

J gene: TRBJ2-5
V gene: TRBV7-6
clone size: NA
CDR3 protein: ASSSRTETQY

J gene: TRBJ2-7
V gene: TRBV20-1
clone size: NA
CDR3 protein: SAARGNSYEQY

J gene: TRBJ1-2
V gene: TRBV6-5
clone size: NA
CDR3 protein: ASSYGTGLFYGYT

J gene: TRBJ2-5
V gene: TRBV7-9
clone size: NA
CDR3 protein: ASSLGGSEQETQY

J gene: TRBJ2-3
V gene: TRBV29-1
clone size: NA
CDR3 protein: SVLTGVVADTQY

J gene: TRBJ2-1
V gene: TRBV7-9
clone size: NA
CDR3 protein: ASSSGPIARF

J gene: TRBJ2-5
V gene: TRBV6-6
clone size: NA
CDR3 protein: ASSFLDRAETQY

J gene: TRBJ2-7
V gene: TRBV18
clone size: NA
CDR3 protein: ASSKGQASSYEQY

J gene: TRBJ2-7
V gene: TRBV20-1
clone size: few
CDR3 protein: SAESPGNANPEQY

J gene: TRBJ2-1
V gene: TRBV6-4
clone size: once
CDR3 protein: ASSTERGTYEQF

J gene: TRBJ1-1
V gene: TRBV12-3/TRBV12-4
clone size: NA
CDR3 protein: ASRFRGHTEAF

J gene: TRBJ2-3
V gene: TRBV20-1
clone size: NA
CDR3 protein: SASSSGSTDTQY

J gene: TRBJ1-2
V gene: TRBV7-9
clone size: NA
CDR3 protein: ASSSGNRGLVGYGYT

J gene: TRBJ2-5
V gene: TRBV6-1
clone size: NA
CDR3 protein: ASSPVRDASQETQY

J gene: TRBJ2-7
V gene: TRBV6-2/TRBV6-3
clone size: NA
CDR3 protein: ASSYASYEQY

J gene: TRBJ2-7
V gene: TRBV6-1
clone size: NA
CDR3 protein: ASSRLGLAGLSYEQY

J gene: TRBJ1-1
V gene: TRBV5-1
clone size: NA
CDR3 protein: ASSLVTGTNTEAF

J gene: NA
V gene: TRBV7-2
clone size: once
CDR3 protein: ASSFGQTIEQY

J gene: TRBJ1-5
V gene: TRBV20-1
clone size: once
CDR3 protein: SASRDRGTNQPQH

J gene: TRBJ2-1
V gene: TRBV20-1
clone size: NA
CDR3 protein: SVAGKNEQF

J gene: TRBJ2-2
V gene: TRBV5-1
clone size: NA
CDR3 protein: ASSFRITGGDTGELF

J gene: TRBJ2-7
V gene: TRBV29-1
clone size: NA
CDR3 protein: SVGLGAYEQY

J gene: NA
V gene: TRBV20-1
clone size: NA
CDR3 protein: SAARGPSEETQY

J gene: TRBJ1-1
V gene: TRBV28
clone size: NA
CDR3 protein: ASSPLDREEAF

J gene: TRBJ1-2
V gene: TRBV20-1
clone size: few
CDR3 protein: SARDGQLGYT

J gene: TRBJ1-2
V gene: TRBV20-1
clone size: NA
CDR3 protein: SAMGGYGYT

J gene: TRBJ2-1
V gene: TRBV9
clone size: NA
CDR3 protein: ASSAGLAVTNEQF

J gene: NA
V gene: TRBV14
clone size: NA
CDR3 protein: ASSQGGPAFEQY

J gene: TRBJ2-1
V gene: TRBV2
clone size: NA
CDR3 protein: ASSESWSRDEQF

J gene: TRBJ1-1
V gene: TRBV4-1
clone size: once
CDR3 protein: ASGQDPSNTEAF

J gene: TRBJ2-5
V gene: TRBV12-3/TRBV12-4
clone size: NA
CDR3 protein: ASSQSGQFGETQY

J gene: TRBJ2-7
V gene: TRBV5-1
clone size: NA
CDR3 protein: ASSSGTNTYEQY

J gene: TRBJ2-5
V gene: TRBV12-3/TRBV12-4
clone size: NA
CDR3 protein: ASSFRAGGETQY